A single sample is the source of the 18 T cell receptor beta chains below, sequenced in a study of shared clonotypes between healthy human individuals (dated by TCRdb to about 2020). Libraries were built with the immunoSEQ multiplex PCR assay. TCRdb took over this immuneACCESS table, retaining in-frame rearrangements with V and J assigned. Such tables are incomplete; in checked studies, under half of the missing clones stem from an unresolved V gene, and the remainder is unexplained. This sample has approximately 1,000,000 clones in its table, and more than 75% of those were observed once. In total, the top ten clones hold about 0.52% of the sample. The source material was memory CD4+ T cells from PBMCs. The sample's cell subset or site label, decoded: CD45RA-negative fraction. The receptors shown here come from a man younger than 35 in good health. Some clones in this sample may be carry-over from other donors' samples.

This clone showed up just a few times. The chain joins TRBV29-1 to TRBJ1-1; no reliable D call. Germline V gene data show CDR1 as SQVTM and CDR2 as ANQGSEA. V was clipped by 1 base and J by 1 base, with 10 bases between them. This CDR3 has 14 residues. This chain's CDR3 is CSVEGQASNTEAFF. The CDR3 region has the DNA TGCAGCGTTGAAGGGCAGGCGTCGAACACTGAAGCTTTCTTT.

V is TRBV7-2 and J is TRBJ1-1, with D possibly TRBD1 on 6 matching bases. Trimming shortened V by 5 bases and J by 3 bases, and 13 bases separated the two germline ends. Germline V gene data show CDR1 as SGHTA and CDR2 as FQGNSA. This CDR3 has 14 amino acids. The CDR3 loop is CASSPTGFDTEAFF. The CDR3 DNA sequence: TGTGCCAGCAGCCCTACAGGGTTCGACACTGAAGCTTTCTTT.

This clone was seen more than once but under ten times. Other DNA sequences in this sample translate to the same CDR3. The chain has TRBV7-9 and TRBJ2-5; D gene ambiguous. Germline CDR1 reads SEHNR; CDR2 reads FQNEAQ (reference sequence). The CDR3 is made up of 11 amino acids. V shed 5 bases and J shed 4 bases, with 5 bases lying between them. CDR3 in DNA: TGTGCCAGCAGCCCCGGAGAGACCCAGTACTTC. This sequence encodes CASSPGETQYF.

This clone turned up a few times. The chain employs TRBV4-3 and TRBJ2-3, with no clear D. The CDR3 sequence is 16 residues long. Trimming took off 0 bases at V and 6 bases at J, with 16 bases between the two ends. Germline V gene sequence: CDR1 LGHNA, CDR2 YSLEER. CDR3 in amino acids: CASSQEVSMGKDTQYF. As DNA, the CDR3 is TGCGCCAGCAGCCAAGAGGTTTCAATGGGGAAGGATACGCAGTATTTT.

As for this clone: The identical CDR3 is also encoded by other nucleotide sequences in the sample. This sequence joins TRBV4-2 and TRBJ2-7; 7 positions match TRBD1. The CDR3 contains 14 residues. V trimming: 1 base; J trimming: 2 bases; junction bases outside the gene matches: 2. The germline gives CDR1 LGHNA, CDR2 YNFKEQ. The CDR3 reads CASSQGTGPYEQYF. For the CDR3, the DNA is TGTGCCAGCAGCCAAGGGACAGGCCCCTACGAGCAGTACTTC.

The chain combines TRBV28 with TRBJ1-5, with D possibly TRBD1 on 5 matching bases. The CDR3 has 17 residues. CDR1 is MDHEN, CDR2 SYDVKM, per germline. Trimming pared 3 bases from V and 2 bases from J, leaving 17 bases between. This CDR3 is CASSLAAGHLGNQPQHF. The CDR3 DNA follows: TGTGCCAGCAGTTTGGCGGCAGGGCACCTGGGCAATCAGCCCCAGCATTTT.

This clone has only a few counts. The chain joins TRBV19 to TRBJ1-2; D may be TRBD1 (6 bases). V gave up 7 bases and J gave up 2 bases, with 8 bases separating them. The germline V gene encodes CDR1 LNHDA and CDR2 SQIVND (reference sequence). The CDR3 loop spans 12 amino acids. The CDR3 DNA reads as TGTGCCAGTATCGGGGGCAACTATGGCTACACCTTC. Translated, it gives CASIGGNYGYTF.

This clone was picked up a small number of times. A much larger clone differs by one base, so this may be a read error. The sample holds other DNA sequences that translate to the same CDR3. V is TRBV28 and J is TRBJ2-3; D is ambiguous. This CDR3 spans 12 amino acids. Germline CDR1 is MDHEN and CDR2 is SYDVKM. V lost 1 base and J lost 2, with 1 base in between. The CDR3 region has the DNA TGTGCCAGCAGTTTATCCACAGATACGCAGTATTTT. Its translation: CASSLSTDTQYF. Looking up the rest from reference TRBV28 and TRBJ2-3 gives the full variable domain: DVKVTQSSRYLVKRTGEKVFLECVQDMDHENMFWYRQDPGLGLRLIYFSYDVKMKEKGDIPEGYSVSREKKERFSLILESASTNQTSMYLCASSLSTDTQYFGPGTRLTVL.

This chain connects TRBV11-1 to TRBJ1-4; perhaps TRBD1 as D (6 bases). Germline V gene lookup returns CDR1 SGHAT and CDR2 FQDESV (reference sequence). The CDR3 is made up of 18 amino acids. V was clipped by 0 bases and J by 4 bases, with 18 bases between them. The DNA of the CDR3 is TGTGCCAGCAGCTTAGCGGACAGTCGACCGCGACGTAATGAAAAACTGTTTTTT. Amino acid sequence: CASSLADSRPRRNEKLFF.

This clone was seen only a few times. The V gene is TRBV27, the J gene TRBJ2-2; 8 positions agree with TRBD1. This CDR3 region has 13 residues. With 10 bases clipped from V and 7 bases from J, the junction kept 8 bases outside the gene matches. Germline V lookup: CDR1 MNHEY, CDR2 SMNVEV (reference sequence). The CDR3 bases are TGTGCCAACAGGGCAGGGGGCAGCGGGGAGCTGTTTTTT. Encoded protein: CANRAGGSGELFF.

V gene TRBV7-7 combines with J gene TRBJ2-1; no clear D gene. CDR1 SSHAT and CDR2 FNYEAQ come from the germline V gene (reference sequence). The CDR3 loop spans 12 amino acids. Trimming took 5 bases from V and 4 from J, leaving 6 bases between them. As DNA, the CDR3 is TGTGCCAGCAGCCCCACTTACAATGAGCAGTTCTTC. It codes for CASSPTYNEQFF.

This chain joins TRBV15 and TRBJ1-1, with D maybe TRBD1 (5 bases). The CDR3 is 15 amino acids. Trimming removed 0 bases from V and 1 base from J, with 9 bases in between. Germline CDR1 is LNHNV and CDR2 is YYDKDF (reference sequence). The CDR3 loop is CATSRDRGENTEAFF. In DNA form, the CDR3 reads TGTGCCACCAGCAGAGATCGAGGGGAGAACACTGAAGCTTTCTTT.

This chain connects TRBV10-1 to TRBJ2-7, with 9 bases fitting TRBD1. Per the germline V gene, CDR1 is WNHNN and CDR2 is SYGVQD (reference sequence). The V segment lost 8 bases and the J segment 5 bases; nucleotides outside the gene matches: 10. The CDR3 loop spans 14 amino acids. CDR3 region: CASSPRDRDHEQYF. For the CDR3, the DNA is TGCGCCAGCTCACCACGGGACAGGGACCACGAGCAGTACTTC.

The V and J genes are TRBV2 and TRBJ1-2; possible D gene TRBD1, 5 bases. Deletions cut 6 bases from V and 4 bases from J, with 15 bases between. Germline V gene data show CDR1 as SNHLY and CDR2 as FYNNEI. This CDR3 has 14 amino acids. Here the CDR3 reads CASRGDGGFYGYTF. CDR3 coding DNA: TGTGCCAGCAGGGGGGACGGAGGCTTCTATGGCTACACCTTC.

For the CDR3, the DNA is TGTGCCAGCAGCTTAGAGGGATGGGGATCGGACATTCAGTACTTC. Residues: CASSLEGWGSDIQYF. The chain has TRBV11-2 and TRBJ2-4, with unresolved D. The CDR3 is made up of 15 amino acids. Germline CDR1 is SGHAT and CDR2 is FQNNGV. V lost 0 bases to trimming and J lost 8 bases, with 14 bases between them.

This rearrangement joins TRBV11-2 to TRBJ2-2, with a weak D call TRBD1 (6 bases). V was pared by 5 bases and J by 6 bases, with 19 bases between. CDR3 size: 16 residues. The germline V gene has CDR1 SGHAT and CDR2 FQNNGV. The CDR3 nucleotides read TGTGCCAGCAGCCCTCCCCTGCAGGGGAGACCCGGGGAGCTGTTTTTT. Translating gives CASSPPLQGRPGELFF.

Concerning this clone: A far larger clone differs by one base, so this is likely a read error. Other DNA sequences in the same sample also yield this CDR3. The V and J genes are TRBV7-9 and TRBJ2-7; possible D gene TRBD2, 6 bases. The germline V gene has CDR1 SEHNR and CDR2 FQNEAQ (reference sequence). The CDR3 length is 14 residues. The CDR3 DNA reads TGTGCTAGCAGCTCCCGACAGACTAGCTACGAGCAGTACTTC. It is translated as CASSSRQTSYEQYF.

The rearrangement joins TRBV11-3 to TRBJ1-1; TRBD1 agrees at 11 bases. Trimming took 1 base from V and 4 from J; bases not matched to a gene: 2. The CDR3 extends over 15 amino acids. From germline, CDR1 is SGHNT and CDR2 YENEEA. The CDR3 coding sequence is TGTGCCAGCAGCTTAGGGACAGGGGGCCGCACTGAAGCTTTCTTT. Translating gives CASSLGTGGRTEAFF.